A single sample is the source of the 10 T cell receptor beta chains below, sequenced in a study of cytomegalovirus exposure and HLA in healthy donors. 60 Vbeta and 13 Jbeta primers were used in PCR. Generated by immunoSEQ multiplex PCR, the TCRdb table keeps only in-frame clones and is missing some. The repertoire has approximately 160,000 clones, 68% of them found once; the top ten carry roughly 4%. Sequenced sample: PBMCs. These receptors all stem from a woman aged 18 to 35 in good health and CMV-seropositive.

V and J are TRBV18 and TRBJ2-3; no reliable D call. V was cut by 3 bases and J by 1 base, with 8 bases left in between. CDR3 length: 14 amino acids. Germline CDR1 reads KGHSH; CDR2 reads LQKENI. CDR3 nucleotide sequence: TGTGCCAGCTCACCTCAGGTACGCACAGATACGCAGTATTTT. Its translation is CASSPQVRTDTQYF.

This clone has only a few counts. This sequence joins TRBV7-9 and TRBJ2-3, with 11 nucleotides matching TRBD2. Germline CDR1 SEHNR, CDR2 FQNEAQ (reference sequence). This CDR3 has 16 residues. Trimming cost V 5 bases and J 2 bases; bases outside gene matches: 6. The CDR3 spells CASSGGLAGYTDTQYF. The CDR3, as DNA: TGTGCCAGCAGCGGCGGACTAGCGGGTTACACAGATACGCAGTATTTT.

The rearrangement joins TRBV15 to TRBJ1-4; the D is unclear. The V end lost 1 base, the J end lost 1 base, and 13 bases lay between the germline ends. Germline loops: CDR1 LNHNV, CDR2 YYDKDF (reference sequence). This CDR3 contains 17 residues. The CDR3 coding sequence is TGTGCCACCAGCAGAGCGGGTCGGGAGTTAACTAATGAAAAACTGTTTTTT. This gives the protein CATSRAGRELTNEKLFF.

The rearrangement uses TRBV19 and TRBJ1-1; D ambiguous. Germline V CDR1 and CDR2: LNHDA, SQIVND (reference sequence). The CDR3 runs to 15 residues. V dropped 5 bases and J dropped 5 bases, with 18 bases sitting between them. This chain's CDR3 is CASSPGEGRRTEAFF. Here the CDR3 DNA reads TGTGCCAGTAGTCCTGGGGAGGGTCGGCGAACTGAAGCTTTCTTT.

Here the CDR3 reads CASSPPGGKGTEAFF. In DNA form, the CDR3 reads TGTGCCAGCTCACCACCGGGCGGGAAGGGTACTGAAGCTTTCTTT. This sequence joins TRBV18 and TRBJ1-1; D is uncertain. This CDR3 spans 15 amino acids. Germline-derived CDR1 and CDR2 are KGHSH and LQKENI. V was trimmed by 0 bases and J by 5 bases, leaving 13 bases between them.

This clone was seen a single time. The V call is TRBV27, the J call TRBJ1-2, with TRBD1 matching 9 bases. V shed 5 bases, J shed 1 base, and the junction held 5 bases outside the gene matches. Germline V gene lookup returns CDR1 MNHEY and CDR2 SMNVEV (reference sequence). The CDR3 contains 15 residues. This CDR3 reads CASSQRQGVNYGYTF. The CDR3 DNA sequence: TGTGCCAGCAGTCAGAGACAGGGGGTTAACTATGGCTACACCTTC.

The chain joins TRBV7-9 to TRBJ2-7, with 7 bases identical to TRBD1. Germline CDR1 is SEHNR and CDR2 is FQNEAQ (reference sequence). Germline trimming cut 5 bases from V and 3 bases from J; bases unmatched to any gene: 4. The CDR3 is 13 residues long. This chain's CDR3 is CASSPTGHYEQYF. CDR3 nucleotides: TGTGCCAGCAGCCCGACAGGGCACTACGAGCAGTACTTC.

The chain carries TRBV5-6 and TRBJ1-4; tentative D call: TRBD1 (6 bases). With 5 bases removed from V and 13 bases from J, the gap between germline ends came to 21 bases. The CDR3 consists of 14 residues. The V gene's germline CDR1 is SGHDT and CDR2 YYEEEE. CDR3: CASSSATGPVGLFF. CDR3 coding DNA: TGTGCCAGCAGTAGCGCGACAGGCCCCGTCGGACTGTTTTTT. The complete variable domain, with remaining parts taken from reference TRBV5-6 and TRBJ1-4, reads DAGVTQSPTHLIKTRGQQVTLRCSPKSGHDTVSWYQQALGQGPQFIFQYYEEEERQRGNFPDRFSGHQFPNYSSELNVNALLLGDSALYLCASSSATGPVGLFFGSGTQLSVL.

This clone was picked up a small number of times. The chain employs TRBV6-5 and TRBJ2-7; TRBD2 agrees at 12 bases. The V gene end was trimmed by 7 bases and the J gene end by 1 base; junction bases not matched to a gene: 5. CDR3 length equals 15 residues. The germline CDR1 and CDR2 sequences are MNHEY and SVGAGI. The CDR3 protein is CASTEGLAGSYEQYF. For the CDR3, the DNA is TGTGCCAGCACCGAGGGACTAGCGGGTTCCTACGAGCAGTACTTC.

V usage is TRBV7-9 and J usage is TRBJ1-1, with D perhaps matching TRBD1 (5 bases). CDR3 length: 15 amino acids. Looked up from germline, CDR1 is SEHNR and CDR2 is FQNEAQ (reference sequence). The V gene lost 4 bases and the J gene lost 4 bases, with 16 bases spanning the gap. CDR3 bases: TGTGCCAGCAGCTACCTCAGGGCAATGGGCACTGAAGCTTTCTTT. It is translated as CASSYLRAMGTEAFF.